This is a list of T cell receptor beta chains from one sample in a study of shared clonotypes between healthy human individuals. The protocol was immunoSEQ multiplex PCR, while the TCRdb copy is restricted to in-frame clones and leaves out a portion. The sample yields some 1 million clones, more than 65% seen once. Sequencing was carried out using memory CD4+ T cells sorted from blood. The receptors come from a man between 18 and 35 years old in good health. Both conserved end residues are part of each CDR3. A D gene is named only where the DNA matches it firmly. Size is stated for part of the rows, as once, few or many counts, or as a class when the clone is expanded.

clone_size,j_call,v_call,d_call,cdr3_aa,cdr3_nt
.,TRBJ1-3,TRBV9,.,CASSVSLVSGNTIYF,TGTGCCAGCAGCGTTTCCCTCGTCTCTGGAAACACCATATATTTT
once,TRBJ2-7,TRBV7-2,TRBD2,CASMLAGGRYEQYF,TGTGCCAGCATGTTAGCGGGAGGGCGATACGAGCAGTACTTC
many,TRBJ2-7,TRBV6-1,.,CASSEQGGRYEQYF,TGTGCCAGCAGTGAACAAGGCGGGCGGTACGAGCAGTACTTC
.,TRBJ1-4,TRBV2,TRBD1,CASTGQGLNEKLFF,TGTGCCAGCACCGGACAGGGACTTAATGAAAAACTGTTTTTT
.,TRBJ2-7,TRBV4-3,.,CASSQEPRSYEQYF,TGCGCCAGCAGCCAAGAACCCAGGTCCTACGAGCAGTACTTC
.,TRBJ2-1,TRBV5-6,TRBD2,CASSRTGTSGGHNEQFF,TGTGCCAGCAGCCGAACTGGGACTAGCGGGGGTCACAATGAGCAGTTCTTC
.,TRBJ2-3,TRBV9,.,CASSSSGYGGDTQYF,TGTGCCAGCAGCTCGAGCGGTTACGGGGGAGATACGCAGTATTTT
.,TRBJ2-4,TRBV7-6,.,CASSLNAAAKNIQYF,TGTGCCAGCAGCTTAAACGCGGCCGCCAAAAACATTCAGTACTTC
.,TRBJ2-1,TRBV5-6,.,CASSLESTRGFLNEQFF,TGTGCCAGCAGCTTGGAATCGACTAGAGGTTTTCTCAATGAGCAGTTCTTC
.,TRBJ2-7,TRBV28,TRBD1,CASSAQGVRYEQYF,TGTGCCAGCAGTGCACAGGGGGTACGCTACGAGCAGTACTTC
few,TRBJ1-5,TRBV19,.,CAAAGTFNQPQHF,TGTGCCGCCGCGGGGACGTTCAATCAGCCCCAGCATTTT
.,TRBJ1-1,TRBV27,.,CASSLLSNTEAFF,TGTGCCAGCAGTTTACTTTCGAACACTGAAGCTTTCTTT
.,TRBJ2-2,TRBV19,TRBD2,CASSSPSGRRVGELFF,TGTGCCAGTAGTTCGCCTAGCGGGAGGAGAGTCGGGGAGCTGTTTTTT
.,TRBJ2-3,TRBV5-1,TRBD2,CASSPSGWINTQYF,TGCGCCAGCAGTCCTAGCGGCTGGATCAATACGCAGTATTTT
once,TRBJ2-6,TRBV5-5,TRBD1,CASSLEGRGHGSGANVLTF,TGTGCCAGCAGCTTGGAGGGCAGGGGGCATGGCTCTGGGGCCAACGTCCTGACTTTC
.,TRBJ1-1,TRBV19,TRBD1,CASSKDRGGTEAFF,TGTGCCAGTAGTAAGGACAGGGGAGGGACTGAAGCTTTCTTT
.,TRBJ1-1,TRBV7-9,.,CASSLQVEAFF,TGTGCCAGCAGCTTACAAGTTGAAGCTTTCTTT
.,TRBJ2-1,TRBV9,TRBD2,CASSARGLAPEQFF,TGTGCCAGCAGCGCCCGGGGACTAGCTCCCGAGCAGTTCTTC
.,TRBJ2-1,TRBV7-9,.,CASSLASNKGSNEQFF,TGTGCCAGCAGCTTAGCCTCCAACAAGGGGAGCAATGAGCAGTTCTTC
.,TRBJ2-1,TRBV7-9,.,CASSLPTSSYNEQFF,TGTGCCAGCAGCTTACCTACTTCATCCTACAATGAGCAGTTCTTC
once,TRBJ2-1,TRBV11-3,.,CASSLDGGGPNEQFF,TGTGCCAGCAGCTTAGATGGCGGGGGCCCCAATGAGCAGTTCTTC
few,TRBJ2-1,TRBV19,.,CASSRTTVKPYNEQFF,TGTGCCAGTAGTCGGACAACAGTGAAACCCTACAATGAGCAGTTCTTC
.,TRBJ2-7,TRBV5-4,TRBD1,CASSWGQENYEQYF,TGTGCCAGCAGCTGGGGACAGGAGAACTACGAGCAGTACTTC
.,TRBJ1-2,TRBV9,TRBD1,CASSVEQGARSYGYTF,TGTGCCAGCAGCGTAGAACAGGGGGCGAGAAGCTATGGCTACACCTTC
.,TRBJ2-7,TRBV6-6,.,CASSYEQNRYEQYF,TGTGCCAGCAGTTACGAACAGAATCGCTACGAGCAGTACTTC
.,TRBJ1-4,TRBV7-2,TRBD1,CASSSRLGQGNEKLFF,TGTGCCAGCAGCTCCCGGCTGGGACAGGGGAATGAAAAACTGTTTTTT
.,TRBJ1-2,TRBV6-5,.,CASSRAGRYGYTF,TGTGCCAGCAGCAGAGCGGGCCGCTATGGCTACACCTTC